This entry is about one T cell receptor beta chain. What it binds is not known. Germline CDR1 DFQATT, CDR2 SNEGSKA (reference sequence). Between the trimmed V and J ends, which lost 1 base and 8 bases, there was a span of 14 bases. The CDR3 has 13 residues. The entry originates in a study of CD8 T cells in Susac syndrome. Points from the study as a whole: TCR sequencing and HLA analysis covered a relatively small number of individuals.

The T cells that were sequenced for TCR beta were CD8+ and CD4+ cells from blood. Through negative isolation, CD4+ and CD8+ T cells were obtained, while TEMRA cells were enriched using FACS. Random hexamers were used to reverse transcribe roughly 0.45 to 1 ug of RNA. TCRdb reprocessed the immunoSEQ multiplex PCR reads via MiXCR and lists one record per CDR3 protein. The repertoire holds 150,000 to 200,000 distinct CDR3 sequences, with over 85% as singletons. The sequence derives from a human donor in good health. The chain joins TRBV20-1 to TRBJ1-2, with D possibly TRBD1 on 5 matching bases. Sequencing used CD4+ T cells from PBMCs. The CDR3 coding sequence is TGCAGTGCTAGAGTGGCTGGGGGACTCGGCTACACCTTC. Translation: CSARVAGGLGYTF.